These 20 T cell receptor beta chains were sequenced from one sample in a study of CD8 T cells in ankylosing spondylitis. TCRdb reprocessed the 5' RACE reads via MiXCR and lists one record per CDR3 protein. Among more than 150,000 distinct CDR3 sequences, around a sixth were seen once, and the ten largest hold approximately 4.3%. Source material: blood, either unsorted or a sorted T cell fraction (not recorded which). The receptors were sampled from a male donor aged 5-29 years with ankylosing spondylitis or in good health (not recorded which).

This clonotype was detected many times. The chain recombines TRBV10-3 with TRBJ1-5, with a tentative D call TRBD1 (5 bases). From germline, CDR1 is ENHRY and CDR2 SYGVKD. This CDR3 comprises 17 residues. The V and J ends lost 6 bases and 3 bases respectively, with 21 bases between them. The CDR3 nucleotides are TGTGCCATCAGCTTTGGGCGGGACTTGGGGGTCAATCAGCCCCAGCATTTT. Protein sequence: CAISFGRDLGVNQPQHF.

This clonotype was detected many times. The chain recombines TRBV7-9 with TRBJ2-5; D is undetermined. Trimming removed 5 bases from V and 3 bases from J, with 10 bases in between. Per the germline V gene, CDR1 is SEHNR and CDR2 is FQNEAQ (reference sequence). The CDR3 runs 13 residues. The CDR3 is CASSPPPKETQYF. CDR3 DNA sequence: TGTGCCAGCAGCCCACCCCCCAAAGAGACCCAGTACTTC. The full variable domain, completed using reference TRBV7-9 and TRBJ2-5, is DTGVSQNPRHKITKRGQNVTFRCDPISEHNRLYWYRQTLGQGPEFLTYFQNEAQLEKSRLLSDRFSAERPKGSFSTLEIQRTEQGDSAMYLCASSPPPKETQYFGPGTRLLVL.

This clonotype was observed at least ten times. This rearrangement joins TRBV4-2 to TRBJ2-5; 7 bases match TRBD2. The J segment lost 4 bases and the V segment lost 1 base, leaving 9 bases of the junction unmatched. The CDR3 sequence is 16 residues long. The germline V gene has CDR1 LGHNA and CDR2 YNFKEQ. The CDR3 protein is CASSQAEASGGETQYF. CDR3 nucleotide sequence: TGTGCCAGCAGCCAAGCAGAGGCTAGCGGTGGAGAGACCCAGTACTTC.

This clonotype was found a few times. This sequence joins TRBV2 and TRBJ2-7; D call uncertain. The CDR3 has 11 residues. V lost 2 bases and J lost 7, with 6 bases in between. The germline V gene has CDR1 SNHLY and CDR2 FYNNEI. In DNA form, the CDR3 reads TGTGCCAGCAGTGAATACCAGGAGCAGTACGTC. This translates into CASSEYQEQYV.

This clonotype was detected many times. The rearrangement joins TRBV11-2 to TRBJ2-4; possible D gene TRBD2, 5 bases. V lost 2 bases and J lost 8, with 16 bases in between. The CDR3 is made up of 15 amino acids. CDR1 and CDR2 (germline): SGHAT, FQNNGV. DNA of the CDR3: TGTGCCAGCAGCTTAACACTAGAAGATCGGGACATTCAGTACTTC. Translation gives CASSLTLEDRDIQYF. Drawing the rest from reference TRBV11-2 and TRBJ2-4, the complete variable domain is EAGVAQSPRYKIIEKRQSVAFWCNPISGHATLYWYQQILGQGPKLLIQFQNNGVVDDSQLPKDRFSAERLKGVDSTLKIQPAKLEDSAVYLCASSLTLEDRDIQYFGAGTRLSVL.

The V gene is TRBV3-1, the J gene TRBJ2-7, with D tentatively TRBD2 (5 bases). Trimming shortened V by 0 bases and J by 9 bases, and 9 bases separated the two germline ends. The germline CDR1 and CDR2 sequences are LGHDT and YNNKEL (reference sequence). The CDR3 covers 12 residues. CDR3 residues: CASSQDPRVQYV. The CDR3 DNA reads as TGTGCCAGCAGCCAAGATCCGAGGGTGCAGTACGTC.

This clonotype came up many times. The V gene is TRBV5-6, the J gene TRBJ2-7, with TRBD2 matching over 7 bases. V gave up 2 bases and J gave up 3 bases; unmatched junction bases: 5. This CDR3 is 14 amino acids long. The germline gives CDR1 SGHDT, CDR2 YYEEEE. CDR3 sequence (DNA): TGTGCCAGCAGCTTCGCGGGAGTGGGCTACGAGCAGTACTTC. Its translation: CASSFAGVGYEQYF. The entire variable domain, with the rest obtained from reference TRBV5-6 and TRBJ2-7, is as follows: DAGVTQSPTHLIKTRGQQVTLRCSPKSGHDTVSWYQQALGQGPQFIFQYYEEEERQRGNFPDRFSGHQFPNYSSELNVNALLLGDSALYLCASSFAGVGYEQYFGPGTRLTVT.

This rearrangement joins TRBV5-1 to TRBJ2-7, with 12 bases aligning to TRBD2. This CDR3 has 17 amino acids. J was trimmed by 2 bases and V by 4 bases; bases with no gene match: 10. Germline V CDR1 and CDR2: SGHRS, YFSETQ. CDR3 in amino acids: CASSAGLAGGRPYEQYF. CDR3 coding DNA: TGCGCCAGCAGCGCGGGGCTAGCGGGAGGGCGACCCTACGAGCAGTACTTC.

In its sample, this clonotype was seen many times. This chain uses TRBV12-3 or TRBV12-4 with TRBJ2-2; no reliable D call. V lost 4 bases, J lost 7 bases, and 16 bases lay in between. The CDR3 runs to 15 residues. The CDR3 sequence is CASSSHLEPSGELFF. The CDR3 nucleotides read TGTGCCAGCAGTTCTCACCTTGAACCCAGCGGGGAGCTGTTTTTT.

This clonotype was found many times. The chain employs TRBV12-3 or TRBV12-4 and TRBJ2-7, with D perhaps TRBD1 or TRBD2 (5 bases each). CDR3 length: 12 amino acids. Trimming pared 3 bases from V and 3 bases from J, leaving 6 bases between. The CDR3 DNA sequence: TGTGCCAGCAGTTTTGGGGGCTACGAGCAGTACGTC. The encoded protein is CASSFGGYEQYV.

This clonotype has at least ten counts. The rearrangement joins TRBV14 to TRBJ2-2; D might be TRBD1 (5 bases). CDR3 length equals 17 residues. Germline loops: CDR1 SGHDN, CDR2 FVKESK. The V end lost 5 bases, the J end lost 5 bases, and 21 bases lay between the germline ends. CDR3 bases: TGTGCCAGCAGCTTCGGACACCCGGGCAATGGAACCGGGGAGCTGTTTTTT. Translation: CASSFGHPGNGTGELFF.

This clonotype was seen at least ten times. This chain joins TRBV6-5 and TRBJ1-6; D not resolved. V was cut by 2 bases and J by 10 bases, with 15 bases left in between. The CDR3 covers 15 residues. Germline V CDR1 and CDR2: MNHEY, SVGAGI. CDR3 nucleotides: TGTGCCAGCAGTTACGGAGTCGGGCAGGCATCACCCCTCCACTTT. Protein sequence: CASSYGVGQASPLHF.

The chain employs TRBV6-2 or TRBV6-3 and TRBJ2-6; D uncertain. Germline CDR1 and CDR2: MNHEY and SVGEGT. The CDR3 totals 14 residues. V was trimmed by 6 bases and J by 2 bases, leaving 8 bases between them. The CDR3 DNA reads as TGTGCCAGCAGGCCCAGTGCTGGGGCCAACGTCCTGACTTTC. Encoded protein: CASRPSAGANVLTF.

This clonotype occurred many times. The chain carries TRBV27 and TRBJ1-5; 8 nucleotides line up with TRBD1. This CDR3 is 18 amino acids long. V dropped 8 bases and J dropped 6; count of bases not matched to a gene: 21. The germline V gene encodes CDR1 MNHEY and CDR2 SMNVEV (reference sequence). CDR3 loop: CASSLSPLAGGTSQPQHF. The CDR3 nucleotides read TGTGCCAGCTCCCTCTCACCGCTTGCAGGGGGCACCTCTCAGCCCCAGCATTTT.

This clonotype was detected many times. V and J are TRBV28 and TRBJ2-7, with TRBD2 identical over 12 bases. The CDR3 extends over 16 amino acids. CDR1 and CDR2 (germline): MDHEN, SYDVKM. The trim removed 2 bases at V and 4 bases at J, leaving 6 bases unmatched. The CDR3 sequence: CASSLEGTSGLYEQYF. CDR3 nucleotides: TGTGCCAGCAGTTTAGAGGGGACTAGCGGGTTATACGAGCAGTACTTC.

This clonotype was seen ten or more times. The rearrangement links TRBV6-5 to TRBJ1-5; D is undetermined. The germline V and J ends were trimmed by 6 bases and 0 bases, with 9 bases remaining between them. There are 14 residues in the CDR3. Germline-derived CDR1 and CDR2 are MNHEY and SVGAGI. Here the CDR3 DNA reads TGTGCCAGCAGCGCAGTGGATAGCAATCAGCCCCAGCATTTT. It is translated as CASSAVDSNQPQHF.

This clonotype has ten or more counts. J is TRBJ2-2 and V is TRBV24-1, with 7 bases fitting TRBD2. Trimming removed 9 bases from V and 4 bases from J; junction bases left unmatched: 4. Looked up from germline, CDR1 is KGHDR and CDR2 is SFDVKD. The length of the CDR3 is 13 residues. CDR3 loop: CATQRGLTGELFF. CDR3 DNA: TGTGCCACCCAGCGGGGCCTCACCGGGGAGCTGTTTTTT.

At least ten counts were recorded for this clonotype. This CDR3 reads CASSSPPGSTDTQYF. Here the CDR3 DNA reads TGTGCCAGCAGCTCTCCCCCCGGTAGCACAGATACGCAGTATTTT. This rearrangement joins TRBV11-2 to TRBJ2-3; D gene unclear. V was trimmed by 4 bases and J by 0 bases, leaving 11 bases between them. CDR3 size: 15 residues. Germline V gives CDR1 SGHAT, CDR2 FQNNGV.

This clonotype was counted ten times or more. V is TRBV19 and J is TRBJ2-2, with 9 nucleotides matching TRBD2. The CDR3 runs 15 residues. Germline CDR1 and CDR2: LNHDA and SQIVND (reference sequence). V was pared by 5 bases and J by 5 bases, with 6 bases of the junction left unmatched. CDR3 region: CASSPVLAGTGELFF. The CDR3, as DNA: TGTGCCAGTAGTCCCGTCCTAGCGGGAACCGGGGAGCTGTTTTTT. The variable domain in full, with the rest retrieved from reference TRBV19 and TRBJ2-2, is DGGITQSPKYLFRKEGQNVTLSCEQNLNHDAMYWYRQDPGQGLRLIYYSQIVNDFQKGDIAEGYSVSREKKESFPLTVTSAQKNPTAFYLCASSPVLAGTGELFFGEGSRLTVL.

This clonotype occurred many times. The chain uses TRBV6-2 or TRBV6-3 and TRBJ1-1; D may be TRBD1 (5 bases). V was trimmed by 5 bases and J by 2 bases, leaving 15 bases between them. The CDR3 covers 15 residues. Per the germline V gene, CDR1 is MNHEY and CDR2 is SVGEGT. The CDR3 loop is CASSPGDRTNTEAFF. CDR3 sequence (DNA): TGTGCCAGCAGTCCCGGTGACAGAACCAACACTGAAGCTTTCTTT.